The 17 T cell receptor beta chains reported below all come from one sample, sequenced in a study of blood T cell repertoires in COVID-19. Data came from immunoSEQ multiplex PCR; TCRdb stores just in-frame clones and leaves some out. The sample lists about 100,000 clones, around 85% seen once, with 2% to 3% in the top ten. Material: PBMCs or T cells enriched from blood (not recorded which). The receptors were sampled from a woman aged 45-65 years who had recovered from COVID-19.

The V and J genes are TRBV3-1 (or the pseudogene TRBV3-2) and TRBJ1-6; 11 bases map to TRBD1. The CDR3 loop spans 15 amino acids. The germline gives CDR1 LGHDT, CDR2 YNNKEL (reference sequence). V lost 1 base, J lost 10 bases, and 3 bases stayed unmatched. CDR3 residues: CASSQGTGGSSPLHF. The CDR3 region has the DNA TGTGCCAGCAGCCAAGGGACAGGGGGCTCGTCACCCCTCCACTTT.

This clone was observed once. CDR3 in DNA: TGTGCCAGCAGCTTATTCTCCCGGGCCAAAAACATTCAGTACTTC. Amino acids: CASSLFSRAKNIQYF. The chain employs TRBV7-2 and TRBJ2-4; unclear D gene. The CDR3 length is 15 residues. Per germline, CDR1 SGHTA and CDR2 FQGNSA. Trimming stripped 2 bases from V and 1 base from J, with 9 bases between. The whole variable domain, remainder taken from reference TRBV7-2 and TRBJ2-4, is GAGVSQSPSNKVTEKGKDVELRCDPISGHTALYWYRQSLGQGLEFLIYFQGNSAPDKSGLPSDRFSAERTGGSVSTLTIQRTQQEDSAVYLCASSLFSRAKNIQYFGAGTRLSVL.

This sequence joins TRBV5-1 and TRBJ1-1, with D unresolved. The V gene's germline CDR1 is SGHRS and CDR2 YFSETQ. The CDR3 is 15 amino acids. The V gene lost 4 bases and the J gene lost 4 bases, with 17 bases spanning the gap. The CDR3 sequence: CASSPPGGLVTEAFF. The CDR3 DNA reads TGCGCCAGCAGCCCACCGGGTGGATTAGTCACTGAAGCTTTCTTT.

The gene calls are TRBV2 and TRBJ2-3; D possibly corresponds to TRBD1 (5 bases). This CDR3 has 13 residues. Trimming took 6 bases from V and 4 from J, leaving 11 bases between them. Germline-derived CDR1 and CDR2 are SNHLY and FYNNEI. The CDR3 coding sequence is TGTGCCAGCAGCGCAGGGTCACCAGATACGCAGTATTTT. Translation gives CASSAGSPDTQYF. The whole variable domain, remainder taken from reference TRBV2 and TRBJ2-3, is EPEVTQTPSHQVTQMGQEVILRCVPISNHLYFYWYRQILGQKVEFLVSFYNNEISEKSEIFDDQFSVERPDGSNFTLKIRSTKLEDSAMYFCASSAGSPDTQYFGPGTRLTVL.

This chain connects TRBV28 to TRBJ2-7; TRBD1 matches 9 bases. J lost 2 bases, V lost 5 bases, and 4 bases had no gene match. Germline V gene data show CDR1 as MDHEN and CDR2 as SYDVKM. The CDR3 contains 14 residues. The CDR3 here is CASSVRQGAYEQYF. Written as DNA, the CDR3 is TGTGCCAGCAGTGTAAGACAGGGGGCCTACGAGCAGTACTTC.

V is TRBV18 and J is TRBJ2-5, with unresolved D. This CDR3 is built from 13 residues. Trimming left V 0 bases short and J 5 bases short, with 7 bases between. Germline values: CDR1 KGHSH, CDR2 LQKENI. The CDR3 DNA sequence: TGTGCCAGCTCACCACCATCTTTTGAGACCCAGTACTTC. This translates into CASSPPSFETQYF.

The rearrangement joins TRBV4-1 to TRBJ2-4, with D perhaps matching TRBD1 (6 bases). There are 19 residues in the CDR3. Deletions cut 0 bases from V and 3 bases from J, with 21 bases between. Germline CDR1 is MGHRA and CDR2 is YSYEKL. CDR3 DNA sequence: TGCGCCAGCAGCCAAGATCGCCGCGCTTTGGGGGCAGACAAAAACATTCAGTACTTC. This sequence encodes CASSQDRRALGADKNIQYF.

The chain couples TRBV19 to TRBJ1-6, with D possibly matching TRBD1 (5 bases). Trimming removed 4 bases from V and 8 bases from J, with 9 bases in between. The CDR3 totals 13 residues. Germline assignment: CDR1 LNHDA and CDR2 SQIVND (reference sequence). This CDR3 reads CASSNRYYSPLHF. The CDR3 DNA sequence: TGTGCCAGTAGTAACAGGTATTATTCACCCCTCCACTTT.

The chain combines TRBV5-1 with TRBJ2-3; tentatively, D is TRBD2 (6 bases). The germline V gene encodes CDR1 SGHRS and CDR2 YFSETQ. V dropped 1 base and J dropped 4 bases, with 16 bases sitting between them. This CDR3 spans 16 amino acids. The CDR3 region is CASSLRAGRGADTQYF. The DNA of the CDR3 is TGCGCCAGCAGCTTGCGTGCAGGGCGGGGAGCAGATACGCAGTATTTT.

The CDR3 region is CASSLSPGQGSDTQYF. The CDR3, as DNA: TGTGCCAGCAGCCTGTCCCCGGGACAGGGCTCAGATACGCAGTATTTT. V and J are TRBV4-2 and TRBJ2-3, with 9 positions matching TRBD1. The CDR3 extends over 16 amino acids. CDR1 and CDR2 (germline): LGHNA, YNFKEQ. J was trimmed by 4 bases and V by 4 bases; bases with no gene match: 9.

The V gene is TRBV21-1, the J gene TRBJ1-5; the table gives TRBD1 as D, unverified against the DNA. TRBV21-1 is listed as a pseudogene. This CDR3 spans 11 amino acids. As DNA, the CDR3 is TGTGCCAGCAGGCACGTATCAGCCCAGCATTTT. Protein: CASRHVSAQHF.

This CDR3 reads CASNSGTLNTEAFF. CDR3 bases: TGTGCCAGCAATTCCGGGACACTGAACACTGAAGCTTTCTTT. The chain couples TRBV28 to TRBJ1-1; D perhaps matches TRBD1 (6 bases). V was clipped by 7 bases and J by 0 bases, with 12 bases between them. The CDR3 consists of 14 residues. The germline gives CDR1 MDHEN, CDR2 SYDVKM.

The gene calls are TRBV2 and TRBJ2-7; a possible D gene is TRBD2 (5 bases). This CDR3 has 11 amino acids. The germline gives CDR1 SNHLY, CDR2 FYNNEI. V was cut by 8 bases and J by 5 bases, with 10 bases left in between. CDR3 bases: TGTGCCAGCCGGGGATTCGACGAGCAGTACTTC. Its translation: CASRGFDEQYF.

The V gene is TRBV28, the J gene TRBJ1-3, with 7 bases lining up with TRBD1. The CDR3 extends over 17 amino acids. Looked up from germline, CDR1 is MDHEN and CDR2 is SYDVKM. The V and J ends lost 5 bases and 0 bases, in that order; junction bases with no gene match: 10. The CDR3 DNA is TGTGCCAGCAGTCAACAGGGACAGATTTTCTCTGGAAACACCATATATTTT. It yields the protein CASSQQGQIFSGNTIYF.

This clone was found once. The chain couples TRBV27 to TRBJ2-5, with 11 bases fitting TRBD2. V shed 4 bases and J 2 bases; nucleotides not matched to a gene: 15. CDR3 length equals 19 residues. Germline-derived CDR1 and CDR2 are MNHEY and SMNVEV (reference sequence). DNA for the CDR3: TGTGCCAGCAGTTCCACTCGGGACCGTAGCGGGGGGGGACAAGAGACCCAGTACTTC. Its protein product is CASSSTRDRSGGGQETQYF.

This clone has a handful of counts. The rearrangement uses TRBV2 and TRBJ2-7, with a weak D call TRBD1 (7 bases). From germline, CDR1 is SNHLY and CDR2 FYNNEI. Trimming left V 7 bases short and J 3 bases short, with 16 bases between. CDR3 size: 14 residues. The chain's CDR3 is CASTWQGEDYEQYF. The CDR3 DNA reads TGTGCCAGCACGTGGCAGGGGGAGGACTACGAGCAGTACTTC.

The rearrangement joins TRBV6-5 to TRBJ2-1, with D possibly matching TRBD1 (6 bases). This CDR3 is built from 15 residues. CDR1 MNHEY and CDR2 SVGAGI come from the germline V gene. V was trimmed by 6 bases and J by 0 bases, leaving 12 bases between them. In nucleotides, the CDR3 is TGTGCCAGCAGATCGACAGGAAGCTCCTACAATGAGCAGTTCTTC. Protein: CASRSTGSSYNEQFF.